The 28 T cell receptor beta chains given below trace back to one sample, sequenced in a study of blood T cell repertoires in COVID-19. TCRdb's table, derived via immunoSEQ multiplex PCR, lists solely in-frame clones and lacks some. The sample consists of fewer than 45,000 clones, about nine tenths of them appearing once. The material sequenced was peripheral blood. All receptors come from a human donor in a cohort sampled during active COVID-19.

The chain recombines TRBV27 with TRBJ1-6; D call uncertain. The germline V gene encodes CDR1 MNHEY and CDR2 SMNVEV (reference sequence). V was pared by 0 bases and J by 7 bases, with 4 bases between. The length of the CDR3 is 13 residues. This CDR3 is CASSLSRNSPLHF. The DNA for the CDR3 is TGTGCCAGCAGTTTATCGAGAAATTCACCCCTCCACTTT.

The chain uses TRBV5-6 and TRBJ2-3; D gene ambiguous. There are 12 residues in the CDR3. The V gene lost 0 bases and the J gene lost 5 bases, with 4 bases spanning the gap. CDR1 is SGHDT and CDR2 is YYEEEE in the germline V gene. The CDR3 is CASSLVKDTQYF. The CDR3 coding sequence is TGTGCCAGCAGCTTGGTCAAAGATACGCAGTATTTT.

The chain uses TRBV19 and TRBJ1-2; TRBD1 matches at 8 bases. Trimming at V came to 9 bases and at J to 3 bases, leaving 12 bases not matched to a gene. Looked up from germline, CDR1 is LNHDA and CDR2 is SQIVND (reference sequence). The CDR3 loop spans 15 amino acids. This CDR3 is CASQPPGQAHYGYTF. CDR3 bases: TGTGCCAGCCAGCCCCCGGGACAGGCTCACTATGGCTACACCTTC. The full variable domain, in which reference TRBV19 and TRBJ1-2 provide the parts outside the CDR3, is DGGITQSPKYLFRKEGQNVTLSCEQNLNHDAMYWYRQDPGQGLRLIYYSQIVNDFQKGDIAEGYSVSREKKESFPLTVTSAQKNPTAFYLCASQPPGQAHYGYTFGSGTRLTVV.

V gene TRBV4-1 combines with J gene TRBJ2-1; 15 bases match TRBD2. The CDR3 is made up of 19 amino acids. The J segment lost 8 bases and the V segment lost 0 bases, leaving 11 bases of the junction unmatched. CDR1 is MGHRA, CDR2 YSYEKL, per germline. The CDR3 sequence is CASSQDVPGLAGGGDEQFF. For the CDR3, the DNA is TGCGCCAGCAGCCAAGATGTCCCGGGACTAGCGGGGGGCGGAGATGAGCAGTTCTTC.

The chain carries TRBV15 and TRBJ2-7, with 7 bases lining up with TRBD2. The CDR3 covers 12 residues. Looked up from germline, CDR1 is LNHNV and CDR2 is YYDKDF (reference sequence). The J segment lost 5 bases and the V segment lost 9 bases, leaving 7 bases of the junction unmatched. CDR3: CATGRGTHEQYF. In DNA, the CDR3 is TGTGCCACGGGGAGGGGCACCCACGAGCAGTACTTC.

With regard to this clone: The DNA is omitted, as the CDR3 cannot be located on it reliably, and the CDR3 follows TCRdb's listing. The CDR3 is CASSDWTQIRSIF. The chain couples TRBV6-4 to TRBJ2-3; TRBD1 reflects the table's D call only, with no check against the DNA. The CDR3 has 13 residues if both end residues are counted. The germline V gene has CDR1 MRHNA and CDR2 SNTAGT.

This clone was detected only a few times. This rearrangement joins TRBV5-4 to TRBJ1-2; 7 positions match TRBD1. The CDR3 is made up of 14 amino acids. The V gene end was trimmed by 1 base and the J gene end by 2 bases; junction bases not matched to a gene: 2. The germline V gene encodes CDR1 SGHNT and CDR2 YYREEE (reference sequence). The chain's CDR3 is CASSLPGQNYGYTF. The CDR3 bases are TGTGCCAGCAGCTTGCCGGGACAGAACTATGGCTACACCTTC.

The gene calls are TRBV18 and TRBJ1-6, with D perhaps matching TRBD1 (6 bases). Trimming took 5 bases from V and 8 from J, leaving 19 bases between them. The CDR3 spans 16 residues. Germline V gene sequence: CDR1 KGHSH, CDR2 LQKENI. The CDR3 spells CASSVMDSKGDSPLHF. The DNA of the CDR3 is TGTGCCAGCTCAGTGATGGACAGCAAGGGGGATTCACCCCTCCACTTT.

The chain couples TRBV10-3 to TRBJ1-1; 7 nucleotides match TRBD1. The CDR3 has 14 residues. The V and J ends lost 0 bases and 6 bases, in that order; junction bases with no gene match: 4. Looked up from germline, CDR1 is ENHRY and CDR2 is SYGVKD. The CDR3 coding sequence is TGTGCCATCAGTGAGTCGAGGGACAGCTCTGAAGCTTTCTTT. Translated: CAISESRDSSEAFF.

In its sample, this clone was seen once. The rearrangement joins TRBV5-1 to TRBJ2-1; 15 bases are a match to TRBD2. CDR3 length equals 17 residues. Germline trimming cut 0 bases from V and 9 bases from J; bases unmatched to any gene: 7. Germline CDR1 is SGHRS and CDR2 is YFSETQ. CDR3: CASSLAVGLAGGAEQFF. DNA of the CDR3: TGCGCCAGCAGCTTGGCCGTCGGACTAGCGGGGGGGGCTGAGCAGTTCTTC.

The chain recombines TRBV20-1 with TRBJ2-7; 12 nucleotides match TRBD2. Germline V gene lookup returns CDR1 DFQATT and CDR2 SNEGSKA (reference sequence). This CDR3 is 14 amino acids long. The V and J ends lost 3 bases and 6 bases, in that order; junction bases with no gene match: 6. CDR3 nucleotides: TGCAGTGCTAGTCTAGCGGGGGGGCCAGGCGAGCAGTACTTC. It is translated as CSASLAGGPGEQYF.

J is TRBJ2-7 and V is TRBV4-3; D uncertain. CDR3 size: 16 residues. V was trimmed by 0 bases and J by 2 bases, leaving 14 bases between them. The V gene's germline CDR1 is LGHNA and CDR2 YSLEER. The CDR3 protein is CASSQDVASATYEQYF. CDR3 nucleotide sequence: TGCGCCAGCAGCCAAGACGTCGCCAGCGCTACCTACGAGCAGTACTTC.

This chain links TRBV14 with TRBJ1-1, with D perhaps matching TRBD1 (6 bases). Germline CDR1 and CDR2: SGHDN and FVKESK. The V end was cut by 0 bases, the J end by 7 bases, with 21 bases between. The CDR3 is 17 amino acids. CDR3 in DNA: TGTGCCAGCAGCCAAGAGGCGGGCCATCGGGGGGGCAGTGAAGCTTTCTTT. Protein: CASSQEAGHRGGSEAFF.

The chain combines TRBV7-9 with TRBJ1-1; D is unresolved. Germline values: CDR1 SEHNR, CDR2 FQNEAQ (reference sequence). Deletions cut 4 bases from V and 0 bases from J, with 15 bases between. This CDR3 comprises 16 residues. The CDR3 loop is CASSSTTWRMNTEAFF. The CDR3 bases are TGTGCCAGCAGCTCAACGACCTGGAGGATGAACACTGAAGCTTTCTTT.

The chain couples TRBV7-9 to TRBJ1-1, with 10 bases lining up with TRBD1. CDR1 is SEHNR, CDR2 FQNEAQ, per germline (reference sequence). The CDR3 runs to 15 residues. With V trimmed by 5 bases and J by 1 base, 4 bases remained unmatched. The DNA of the CDR3 is TGTGCCAGCAGCGCGACAGGGGGCTGGAACACTGAAGCTTTCTTT. Its protein is CASSATGGWNTEAFF.

DNA of the CDR3: TGCAGCGTTGAAGATTTGGGGGGGTCTCGCACAGATACGCAGTATTTT. Its protein is CSVEDLGGSRTDTQYF. The chain combines TRBV29-1 with TRBJ2-3; TRBD2 matches at 7 bases. The CDR3 loop spans 16 amino acids. CDR1 SQVTM and CDR2 ANQGSEA come from the germline V gene. Germline trimming cut 0 bases from V and 1 base from J; bases unmatched to any gene: 7.

The rearrangement joins TRBV4-2 to TRBJ2-7; D unclear. Deletions cut 4 bases from V and 3 bases from J, with 16 bases between. Per germline, CDR1 LGHNA and CDR2 YNFKEQ. The CDR3 contains 15 residues. The CDR3 DNA reads TGTGCCAGCAGCCCCCGTAAGGAGCCGAACTACGAGCAGTACTTC. It encodes CASSPRKEPNYEQYF.

This chain links TRBV5-4 with TRBJ2-3; 13 bases fit TRBD2. Germline CDR1 is SGHNT and CDR2 is YYREEE (reference sequence). V was pared by 4 bases and J by 3 bases, with 5 bases of the junction left unmatched. The CDR3 is 16 residues long. In DNA, the CDR3 is TGTGCCAGCAGCCGGACTAGCGGGGGACAAACAGATACGCAGTATTTT. Translating it yields CASSRTSGGQTDTQYF.

The rearrangement uses TRBV5-1 and TRBJ2-7; D is ambiguous. This CDR3 is built from 14 residues. V was clipped by 0 bases and J by 2 bases, with 9 bases between them. In germline, CDR1 is SGHRS, CDR2 YFSETQ. The CDR3 nucleotides are TGCGCCAGCAGCTTGGCAGGATTGCCCTACGAGCAGTACTTC. Its protein product is CASSLAGLPYEQYF. Looking up the rest from reference TRBV5-1 and TRBJ2-7 gives the full variable domain: KAGVTQTPRYLIKTRGQQVTLSCSPISGHRSVSWYQQTPGQGLQFLFEYFSETQRNKGNFPGRFSGRQFSNSRSEMNVSTLELGDSALYLCASSLAGLPYEQYFGPGTRLTVT.

This sequence joins TRBV18 and TRBJ2-5, with 7 nucleotides matching TRBD1. The CDR3 sequence is 14 residues long. Trimming cost V 3 bases and J 1 base; bases outside gene matches: 2. Looked up from germline, CDR1 is KGHSH and CDR2 is LQKENI. The CDR3 region is CASSPDRIQETQYF. As DNA, the CDR3 is TGTGCCAGCTCACCGGACAGGATCCAAGAGACCCAGTACTTC.

This clone is labeled as medium-sized. This chain joins TRBV7-9 and TRBJ2-3; 8 bases fit TRBD1. Germline CDR1 is SEHNR and CDR2 is FQNEAQ (reference sequence). J lost 4 bases, V lost 5 bases, and 2 bases had no gene match. There are 13 residues in the CDR3. CDR3 region: CASSPRGPDTQYF. The CDR3 DNA is TGTGCCAGCAGCCCCAGGGGGCCAGATACGCAGTATTTT.

The rearrangement uses TRBV7-6 and TRBJ2-7; TRBD1 matches at 8 bases. With 3 bases clipped from V and 3 bases from J, the junction kept 1 base outside the gene matches. The CDR3 length is 13 residues. Germline values: CDR1 SGHVS, CDR2 FNYEAQ. As DNA, the CDR3 is TGTGCCAGCAGCTTCGGACAGGGCTACGAGCAGTACTTC. It specifies CASSFGQGYEQYF.

As DNA, the CDR3 is TGTGCCAGCAGCCAATCGGAAGGGGTACATAATTCACCCCTCCACTTT. It encodes CASSQSEGVHNSPLHF. The V and J genes are TRBV16 and TRBJ1-6; possible D gene TRBD1, 5 bases. The CDR3 is 16 amino acids. Germline assignment: CDR1 KGHSY and CDR2 FQNENV. V was pared by 0 bases and J by 5 bases, with 11 bases between.

The chain links TRBV7-2 to TRBJ1-1, with 8 bases lining up with TRBD1. The CDR3 runs to 15 residues. The V gene end was trimmed by 5 bases and the J gene end by 5 bases; junction bases not matched to a gene: 10. Per the germline V gene, CDR1 is SGHTA and CDR2 is FQGNSA. The CDR3: CASSGKTGVFTEAFF. The CDR3 DNA follows: TGTGCCAGCAGCGGAAAGACAGGGGTCTTTACTGAAGCTTTCTTT.

J is TRBJ2-2 and V is TRBV7-3; 7 bases are a match to TRBD1. V trimming: 3 bases; J trimming: 7 bases; junction bases outside the gene matches: 5. The germline gives CDR1 SGHTA, CDR2 FQGTGA. CDR3 size: 14 residues. The CDR3 DNA reads TGTGCCAGCAGCTTCGACAGGGTTGGCGGGGAGCTGTTTTTT. Translated, it gives CASSFDRVGGELFF. Variable domain in full (rest from reference TRBV7-3 and TRBJ2-2): GAGVSQTPSNKVTEKGKYVELRCDPISGHTALYWYRQSLGQGPEFLIYFQGTGAADDSGLPNDRFFAVRPEGSVSTLKIQRTERGDSAVYLCASSFDRVGGELFFGEGSRLTVL.

CDR3: CATSGQAERGYTEAFF. The CDR3 DNA sequence: TGTGCCACAAGCGGACAGGCTGAGAGAGGGTACACTGAAGCTTTCTTT. The chain couples TRBV10-3 to TRBJ1-1; 7 bases match TRBD1. With V trimmed by 10 bases and J by 3 bases, 17 bases remained unmatched. Germline loops: CDR1 ENHRY, CDR2 SYGVKD. The CDR3 runs 16 residues.

This chain connects TRBV7-9 to TRBJ1-2, with D uncertain. The CDR3 is 13 amino acids. CDR1 and CDR2 (germline): SEHNR, FQNEAQ (reference sequence). Between the trimmed V and J ends, which lost 4 bases and 8 bases, there was a span of 14 bases. The CDR3 coding sequence is TGTGCCAGCAGCTCCTCGGCCGGCGGAGGCTACACCTTC. Amino acid sequence: CASSSSAGGGYTF.

The rearrangement links TRBV3-1 (or the pseudogene TRBV3-2) to TRBJ2-3, with 7 bases identical to TRBD2. CDR3 size: 17 residues. Trimming removed 3 bases from V and 6 bases from J; junction bases left unmatched: 15. Per germline, CDR1 LGHDT and CDR2 YNNKEL (reference sequence). The chain's CDR3 is CASSHDRLAGVADTQYF. In DNA form, the CDR3 reads TGTGCCAGCAGCCACGATCGACTGGCGGGGGTGGCGGATACGCAGTATTTT.